This T cell receptor beta chain was identified during a study of T cell responses to AZD1222 COVID-19 vaccine. Study conclusions and caveats: The study reported that nearly half of spike-specific TCRs target unmutated variant regions. All repertoire sampling was performed exclusively after the peak T cell response. Vaccine-associated CD4 TCRs ranged over spike, dominating at 160-218 and 743-854. Receipt of two AZD1222 doses was followed by a rise in Spike-specific TCR breadth and depth.

Only in-frame clones appear in the TCRdb table, and some are missing; sequencing was by immunoSEQ multiplex PCR. Among tens of thousands of clones listed, more than 75% were seen once. This clone was recorded once. Its antigen is unknown. From germline, CDR1 is LGHNA and CDR2 YNFKEQ. Trimming took 3 bases from V and 8 from J, leaving 22 bases between them. The CDR3 is 16 amino acids. The sequencing here drew on peripheral blood, taken on day 0 of AZD1222 vaccination. This chain joins TRBV4-2 and TRBJ1-2, with D perhaps TRBD1 (5 bases). The receptor comes from an adult in good health. The CDR3 DNA is TGTGCCAGCAGCCACCCGCTTGGCAGGGAGGGGCTGGGCTACACCTTC. Encoded protein: CASSHPLGREGLGYTF.